Below, one TCR beta chain is given with its context. V lost 0 bases, J lost 4 bases, and 6 bases lay in between. From germline, CDR1 is MGHRA and CDR2 YSYEKL. The CDR3 sequence is 13 residues long. These data belong to a study of cytomegalovirus exposure and HLA in healthy donors. This table comes from immunoSEQ multiplex PCR, and its TCRdb copy is limited to in-frame clones, with some not included. The sample has 150,000 to 200,000 clones; approximately 86% are singletons. The TCR originated in a woman aged 18 to 35 in good health and CMV-seronegative. Sequencing was done on a sample of PBMCs. The chain has TRBV4-1 and TRBJ1-2; possible D gene TRBD1, 5 bases. The CDR3 sequence is CASSQETAYGYTF. CDR3 DNA sequence: TGCGCCAGCAGCCAAGAGACAGCCTATGGCTACACCTTC.